Listed here are 21 T cell receptor beta chains from one sample, sequenced in a study of T cell responses to AZD1222 COVID-19 vaccine. The data were produced by immunoSEQ multiplex PCR, yet TCRdb's version contains in-frame clones alone and is incomplete. The sample lists about 180,000 clones; about 87% were seen once. Material: peripheral blood, obtained 28 days after the second dose of the MenACWY control vaccine. Receptors were obtained from an adult who received the MenACWY meningococcal vaccine as a control.

The chain is built from TRBV30 and TRBJ1-2; D possibly corresponds to TRBD1 (5 bases). V lost 0 bases and J 4 bases, leaving 12 bases between the germline ends. This CDR3 is 14 amino acids long. The germline V gene has CDR1 GTSNPN and CDR2 SVGIG (reference sequence). The CDR3 region is CAWSVLGGAYGYTF. The CDR3 coding sequence is TGTGCCTGGAGTGTACTCGGGGGAGCCTATGGCTACACCTTC.

The J gene is TRBJ1-5, the V gene TRBV27; 12 positions match TRBD1. Germline CDR1 and CDR2: MNHEY and SMNVEV (reference sequence). CDR3 length equals 15 residues. V was pared by 6 bases and J by 8 bases, with 8 bases of the junction left unmatched. DNA for the CDR3: TGTGCCAGCAGCAGAAAGGGGACAGGGGGCGAGCCCCAGCATTTT. Translating gives CASSRKGTGGEPQHF.

The chain carries TRBV27 and TRBJ2-6, with D perhaps TRBD2 (5 bases). CDR3 length equals 21 residues. V lost 0 bases and J 0 bases, leaving 21 bases between the germline ends. Germline CDR1 is MNHEY and CDR2 is SMNVEV (reference sequence). The CDR3 nucleotides are TGTGCCAGCAGTTTATCTGCCCCACTAGGAGGACTGATCTCTGGGGCCAACGTCCTGACTTTC. Its protein is CASSLSAPLGGLISGANVLTF. Supplemented by reference TRBV27 and TRBJ2-6, the full variable domain reads EAQVTQNPRYLITVTGKKLTVTCSQNMNHEYMSWYRQDPGLGLRQIYYSMNVEVTDKGDVPEGYKVSRKEKRNFPLILESPSPNQTSLYFCASSLSAPLGGLISGANVLTFGAGSRLTVL.

The count of this clone is one. J is TRBJ2-7 and V is TRBV28; TRBD1 agrees at 8 bases. Losses at the gene ends were 9 bases for V and 4 bases for J; bases not matched to a gene: 8. The CDR3 runs 13 residues. The germline V gene has CDR1 MDHEN and CDR2 SYDVKM. The CDR3 reads CARSTGVKYEQYF. CDR3 sequence (DNA): TGTGCCAGGTCGACAGGGGTCAAGTACGAGCAGTACTTC.

V gene TRBV10-3 combines with J gene TRBJ2-3; D perhaps matches TRBD2 (6 bases). Trimming removed 8 bases at V and 4 bases at J, with 16 bases between. This CDR3 is built from 14 residues. In germline, CDR1 is ENHRY, CDR2 SYGVKD. CDR3 DNA sequence: TGTGCCATCCGTATCCGGGACTTCTCAGATACGCAGTATTTT. Protein: CAIRIRDFSDTQYF.

DNA for the CDR3: TGTGCCAGCAGCACACCCGGGACAGGGATAGATACGCAGTATTTT. Its translation is CASSTPGTGIDTQYF. The rearrangement uses TRBV7-2 and TRBJ2-3, with 9 positions matching TRBD1. Trimming removed 5 bases from V and 5 bases from J; junction bases left unmatched: 8. The germline V gene has CDR1 SGHTA and CDR2 FQGNSA. The CDR3 is 15 amino acids.

The V and J genes are TRBV10-1 and TRBJ2-3; D unresolved. The germline gives CDR1 WNHNN, CDR2 SYGVQD (reference sequence). This CDR3 is 12 amino acids long. Trimming stripped 3 bases from V and 5 bases from J, with 6 bases between. The CDR3 DNA reads TGCGCCAGCAGTGAAGGCAGAGATACGCAGTATTTT. Translated: CASSEGRDTQYF.

The CDR3 protein is CASSPALNYEQYF. The DNA of the CDR3 is TGTGCCAGCAGCCCCGCCTTGAATTACGAGCAGTACTTC. The V call is TRBV28, the J call TRBJ2-7; D is unclear. V shed 6 bases and J shed 4 bases, with 13 bases lying between them. Germline V gives CDR1 MDHEN, CDR2 SYDVKM. There are 13 residues in the CDR3.

This clone was seen only a few times. The chain links TRBV6-2 or TRBV6-3 to TRBJ2-2; D gene ambiguous. The V end was cut by 5 bases, the J end by 0 bases, with 10 bases between. The CDR3 sequence is 15 residues long. From germline, CDR1 is MNHEY and CDR2 SVGEGT. The CDR3, as DNA: TGTGCCAGCAGTCGGAAGGGAACGAACACCGGGGAGCTGTTTTTT. Translated, it gives CASSRKGTNTGELFF.

The chain links TRBV9 to TRBJ2-7, with 8 bases identical to TRBD1. With 0 bases clipped from V and 2 bases from J, the junction kept 1 base outside the gene matches. The CDR3 is 14 amino acids. Per the germline V gene, CDR1 is SGDLS and CDR2 is YYNGEE. CDR3 in DNA: TGTGCCAGCAGCGTAGGGACAGGGACCTACGAGCAGTACTTC. Translated, it gives CASSVGTGTYEQYF.

The rearrangement uses TRBV5-1 and TRBJ1-1, with no clear D. This CDR3 has 13 residues. Trimming cost V 0 bases and J 1 base, with 4 bases left between them. Germline-derived CDR1 and CDR2 are SGHRS and YFSETQ. CDR3 residues: CASSLAPNTEAFF. The CDR3 coding sequence is TGCGCCAGCAGCTTGGCTCCGAACACTGAAGCTTTCTTT.

This sequence joins TRBV12-3 or TRBV12-4 and TRBJ1-5; D unclear. There are 12 residues in the CDR3. The V end was cut by 5 bases, the J end by 13 bases, with 15 bases between. The CDR3, as DNA: TGTGCCAGCAGTCGGAACACCGGCCATCAGCATTTT. Translated, it gives CASSRNTGHQHF.

The chain combines TRBV10-3 with TRBJ2-2; 9 bases agree with TRBD2. Per germline, CDR1 ENHRY and CDR2 SYGVKD. CDR3 length: 15 residues. Unmatched junction bases numbered 5, after V lost 7 bases and J lost 2 bases. CDR3 region: CAIIGSGSNTGELFF. Written as DNA, the CDR3 is TGTGCCATCATCGGTAGCGGGAGCAACACCGGGGAGCTGTTTTTT.

J is TRBJ2-5 and V is TRBV7-2; 7 bases line up with TRBD1. Germline V gene lookup returns CDR1 SGHTA and CDR2 FQGNSA. Trimming took 5 bases from V and 2 from J; bases not matched to a gene: 8. The CDR3 has 15 amino acids. CDR3 sequence reads: CASSHFQTGQETQYF. The CDR3 bases are TGTGCCAGCAGCCACTTCCAGACAGGGCAAGAGACCCAGTACTTC.

The chain combines TRBV5-1 with TRBJ2-7; D is unclear. CDR3 length: 13 residues. Germline loops: CDR1 SGHRS, CDR2 YFSETQ. V dropped 0 bases and J dropped 2 bases, with 6 bases sitting between them. The CDR3 DNA reads as TGCGCCAGCAGCTTGGGGTCCCCCTACGAGCAGTACTTC. This encodes CASSLGSPYEQYF.

The chain couples TRBV19 to TRBJ1-2, with a possible D match to TRBD1 (5 bases). Trimming shortened V by 8 bases and J by 5 bases, and 6 bases separated the two germline ends. The CDR3 runs 10 residues. Germline V lookup: CDR1 LNHDA, CDR2 SQIVND (reference sequence). CDR3 protein: CASGTYGYTF. In DNA, the CDR3 is TGTGCCAGTGGGACGTATGGCTACACCTTC.

The gene calls are TRBV7-8 and TRBJ1-4; TRBD1 is a possible D gene (6 bases). The CDR3 extends over 15 amino acids. Germline loops: CDR1 SGHVS, CDR2 FQNEAQ. Trimming left V 5 bases short and J 1 base short, with 11 bases between. This CDR3 reads CASSPTGRTNEKLFF. The CDR3 bases are TGTGCCAGCAGCCCCACAGGGCGAACTAATGAAAAACTGTTTTTT. Drawing the rest from reference TRBV7-8 and TRBJ1-4, the complete variable domain is GAGVSQSPRYKVAKRGQDVALRCDPISGHVSLFWYQQALGQGPEFLTYFQNEAQLDKSGLPSDRFFAERPEGSVSTLKIQRTQQEDSAVYLCASSPTGRTNEKLFFGSGTQLSVL.

This clone was counted a single time. This chain uses TRBV29-1 with TRBJ2-1, with D tentatively TRBD2 (6 bases). CDR1 and CDR2 from the germline V gene are SQVTM and ANQGSEA. V lost 4 bases, J lost 5 bases, and 15 bases lay in between. The CDR3 loop spans 14 amino acids. The CDR3 nucleotides read TGCAGCGTTGTAGCTCCCGGGAGCCACAATGAGCAGTTCTTC. As protein: CSVVAPGSHNEQFF.

The gene calls are TRBV6-5 and TRBJ1-5; D call uncertain. Germline values: CDR1 MNHEY, CDR2 SVGAGI. The CDR3 has 13 residues. V lost 11 bases to trimming and J lost 1 base, with 12 bases between them. CDR3 sequence (DNA): TGTGCCTCCTCTACCCAGAGCAATCAGCCCCAGCATTTT. This encodes CASSTQSNQPQHF.

V is TRBV28 and J is TRBJ2-7; 9 bases fit TRBD1. This CDR3 has 24 amino acids. The V gene end was trimmed by 2 bases and the J gene end by 3 bases; junction bases not matched to a gene: 32. Germline V gene sequence: CDR1 MDHEN, CDR2 SYDVKM. CDR3 in amino acids: CASSLATLNSITGQGRHLLYEQYF. Here the CDR3 DNA reads TGTGCCAGCAGTTTAGCCACACTTAATAGTATCACGGGACAGGGCAGACACCTCCTCTACGAGCAGTACTTC.

This clone has just a few counts. V and J are TRBV5-1 and TRBJ1-6; 7 nucleotides agree with TRBD1. The ends lost 4 bases at V and 8 bases at J; junction bases unmatched: 12. This CDR3 is built from 16 residues. The germline V gene encodes CDR1 SGHRS and CDR2 YFSETQ. This CDR3 reads CASSPEEGQPHSPLHF. As DNA, the CDR3 is TGCGCCAGCAGCCCGGAAGAGGGACAGCCCCATTCACCCCTCCACTTT.